The 15 T cell receptor beta chains below were found in one sample sequenced in a study of PD-1 blockade in mismatch repair-deficient tumors (dated by TCRdb to between 2016 and 2019). Library construction relied on the immunoSEQ multiplex PCR assay. TCRdb obtained this table from immuneACCESS and retained in-frame rearrangements with V and J assigned. These tables miss some clones; where compared with another copy, unresolved V genes account for less than half of the shortfall, and the remainder is unexplained. Here the sample has 100,000 or so clones; 82% occur a single time. The ten largest clonotypes hold approximately 6.8% of the sample. The input for sequencing was peripheral blood, taken roughly 35 weeks after starting pembrolizumab. These receptors originate from an adult with mismatch repair-deficient cancer.

The chain combines TRBV6-1 with TRBJ2-5; TRBD2 agrees at 10 bases. The length of the CDR3 is 17 residues. With V trimmed by 2 bases and J by 4 bases, 10 bases remained unmatched. The germline gives CDR1 MNHNS, CDR2 SASEGT. Here the CDR3 reads CASSEYGASGSLETQYF. The CDR3 bases are TGTGCCAGCAGTGAATACGGCGCTAGCGGGAGTTTAGAGACCCAGTACTTC.

The chain carries TRBV9 and TRBJ2-3, with 9 bases lining up with TRBD2. The junction had 5 bases not matched to a gene; V was cut back by 2 bases and J by 4 bases. This CDR3 is 15 amino acids long. The V gene's germline CDR1 is SGDLS and CDR2 YYNGEE. Here the CDR3 DNA reads TGTGCCAGCAGCGTGAGCGGGAGGAACGCAGATACGCAGTATTTT. Translating it yields CASSVSGRNADTQYF.

V usage is TRBV28 and J usage is TRBJ1-3; D gene ambiguous. This CDR3 comprises 16 residues. The germline V and J ends were trimmed by 7 bases and 1 base, with 17 bases remaining between them. Germline lookup yields CDR1 MDHEN and CDR2 SYDVKM. In nucleotides, the CDR3 is TGTGCCAGCAAAAAAGGGAGGTCCTCTTCTGGAAACACCATATATTTT. Protein: CASKKGRSSSGNTIYF.

V is TRBV19 and J is TRBJ1-1, with D possibly matching TRBD1 (5 bases). V gave up 1 base and J gave up 0 bases, with 12 bases separating them. The CDR3 totals 16 residues. The germline gives CDR1 LNHDA, CDR2 SQIVND (reference sequence). Here the CDR3 reads CASSIGTTGVNTEAFF. Here the CDR3 DNA reads TGTGCCAGTAGTATAGGTACTACAGGCGTGAACACTGAAGCTTTCTTT.

This sequence joins TRBV29-1 and TRBJ1-1, with D possibly matching TRBD1 (6 bases). Trimming shortened V by 4 bases and J by 7 bases, and 10 bases separated the two germline ends. CDR3 size: 11 residues. The V gene's germline CDR1 is SQVTM and CDR2 ANQGSEA. CDR3 residues: CSVGRGYEAFF. For the CDR3, the DNA is TGCAGCGTTGGTAGGGGGTATGAAGCTTTCTTT.

This clone was picked up a small number of times. CDR3 DNA: TGTGCCAGCAGCTTAGCCGGGGGGAGGGAGCATTATGGCTACACCTTC. Translation: CASSLAGGREHYGYTF. This chain links TRBV13 with TRBJ1-2, with a possible D match to TRBD1 (5 bases). This CDR3 comprises 16 residues. Germline V CDR1 and CDR2: PRHDT, FYEKMQ (reference sequence). V dropped 1 base and J dropped 5 bases, with 17 bases sitting between them.

Only a few counts were recorded for this clone. This chain joins TRBV27 and TRBJ1-4; D is uncertain. V was cut by 5 bases and J by 11 bases, with 12 bases left in between. CDR1 and CDR2 from the germline V gene are MNHEY and SMNVEV (reference sequence). The CDR3 is 12 residues long. CDR3 region: CASSAREWKLFF. CDR3 nucleotides: TGTGCCAGCAGTGCTAGGGAGTGGAAACTGTTTTTT.

This chain's CDR3 is CASSPLEKAYGYTF. CDR3 sequence (DNA): TGTGCCAGCAGCCCGTTGGAAAAAGCCTATGGCTACACCTTC. The genes are TRBV14 and TRBJ1-2; D is unresolved. Trimming left V 4 bases short and J 4 bases short, with 13 bases between. Germline V gene data show CDR1 as SGHDN and CDR2 as FVKESK. The CDR3 spans 14 residues.

CDR3 bases: TGTGCCAGCAGCCAGGGGGGTAACTATGGCTACACCTTC. The encoded protein is CASSQGGNYGYTF. This sequence joins TRBV14 and TRBJ1-2, with TRBD1 as a possible D gene (5 bases). There are 13 residues in the CDR3. CDR1 SGHDN and CDR2 FVKESK come from the germline V gene. Between the trimmed V and J ends, which lost 3 bases and 1 base, there was a span of 6 bases.

The gene calls are TRBV30 and TRBJ1-3; D call uncertain. This CDR3 contains 14 residues. Trimming left V 2 bases short and J 0 bases short, with 8 bases between. The germline V gene has CDR1 GTSNPN and CDR2 SVGIG (reference sequence). DNA of the CDR3: TGTGCCTGGAGTCTCGACTACTCTGGAAACACCATATATTTT. Residues: CAWSLDYSGNTIYF.

The chain joins TRBV4-2 to TRBJ2-1, with TRBD2 matching over 9 bases. The J segment lost 5 bases and the V segment lost 3 bases, leaving 2 bases of the junction unmatched. Germline V CDR1 and CDR2: LGHNA, YNFKEQ. The CDR3 is made up of 14 amino acids. The CDR3 region has the DNA TGTGCCAGCAGCCACCGACTAGCGGACAATGAGCAGTTCTTC. Translating it yields CASSHRLADNEQFF.

J is TRBJ2-1 and V is TRBV7-2; 11 bases are shared with TRBD1. This CDR3 has 16 amino acids. V trimming: 5 bases; J trimming: 3 bases; junction bases outside the gene matches: 6. CDR1 SGHTA and CDR2 FQGNSA come from the germline V gene. Here the CDR3 reads CASSPSGTGGYNEQFF. The CDR3 region has the DNA TGTGCCAGCAGCCCTTCCGGGACAGGGGGCTACAATGAGCAGTTCTTC.

The rearrangement uses TRBV18 and TRBJ2-5; 7 nucleotides match TRBD2. The germline gives CDR1 KGHSH, CDR2 LQKENI. There are 15 residues in the CDR3. The J segment lost 3 bases and the V segment lost 0 bases, leaving 4 bases of the junction unmatched. The CDR3 DNA reads as TGTGCCAGCTCACCACCTGCTCTAGCGGAAGAGACCCAGTACTTC. Protein sequence: CASSPPALAEETQYF.

The chain combines TRBV14 with TRBJ1-5, with D possibly matching TRBD1 (6 bases). Germline CDR1 SGHDN, CDR2 FVKESK. Trimming pared 3 bases from V and 0 bases from J, leaving 9 bases between. CDR3 length: 15 amino acids. The CDR3 here is CASSHWTDSNQPQHF. CDR3 nucleotides: TGTGCCAGCAGCCATTGGACAGATAGCAATCAGCCCCAGCATTTT. The entire variable domain, with the rest obtained from reference TRBV14 and TRBJ1-5, is as follows: EAGVTQFPSHSVIEKGQTVTLRCDPISGHDNLYWYRRVMGKEIKFLLHFVKESKQDESGMPNNRFLAERTGGTYSTLKVQPAELEDSGVYFCASSHWTDSNQPQHFGDGTRLSIL.

The sample holds a few counts of this clone. V usage is TRBV27 and J usage is TRBJ2-3; no reliable D call. Germline loops: CDR1 MNHEY, CDR2 SMNVEV (reference sequence). The CDR3 totals 16 residues. The ends were cut back, 2 bases at V and 1 base at J, with 13 bases in the middle. In nucleotides, the CDR3 is TGTGCCAGCAGTTTAGGGCTCCTGGCCGGCACAGATACGCAGTATTTT. This translates into CASSLGLLAGTDTQYF.